This T cell receptor (beta chain) was sequenced in a study of blood T cell repertoires in COVID-19. Whole-study context: The United States, Italy and Spain were the sources of the acute and convalescent COVID-19 samples.

The assay was immunoSEQ multiplex PCR, and TCRdb's table has in-frame clones only and misses some. The table has 320,000 or so clones, around 85% seen once. V was clipped by 4 bases and J by 2 bases, with 10 bases between them. The CDR3 has 14 amino acids. CDR1 is SGDLS and CDR2 is YYNGEE in the germline V gene. The chain joins TRBV9 to TRBJ1-3, with D unclear. Input material: PBMCs or T cells enriched from blood (not recorded which). The clonotype was recovered from a woman aged 25 to 39 who had been exposed to COVID-19. The chain's CDR3 is CASSSASAGNTIYF. CDR3 nucleotide sequence: TGTGCCAGCAGCTCCGCCTCGGCTGGAAACACCATATATTTT.